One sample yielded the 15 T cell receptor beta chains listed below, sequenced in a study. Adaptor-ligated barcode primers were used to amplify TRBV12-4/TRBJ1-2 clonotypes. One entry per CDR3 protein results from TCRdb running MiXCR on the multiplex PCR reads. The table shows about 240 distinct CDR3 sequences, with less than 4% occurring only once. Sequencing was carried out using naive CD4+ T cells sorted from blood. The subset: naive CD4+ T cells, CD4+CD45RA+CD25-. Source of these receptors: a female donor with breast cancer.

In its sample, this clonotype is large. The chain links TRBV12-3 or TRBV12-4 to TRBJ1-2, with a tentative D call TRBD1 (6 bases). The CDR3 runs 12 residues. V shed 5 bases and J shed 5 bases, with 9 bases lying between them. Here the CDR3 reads CASSPQGYGYTF. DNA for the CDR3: TGTGCCAGCAGTCCACAGGGTTATGGCTACACCTTC.

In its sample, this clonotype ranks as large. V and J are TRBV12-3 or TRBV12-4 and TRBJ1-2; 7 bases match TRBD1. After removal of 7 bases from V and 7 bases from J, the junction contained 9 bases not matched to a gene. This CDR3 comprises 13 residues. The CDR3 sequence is CASTQDRFSGYTF. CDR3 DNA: TGTGCCAGCACCCAGGACAGGTTTTCTGGCTACACCTTC.

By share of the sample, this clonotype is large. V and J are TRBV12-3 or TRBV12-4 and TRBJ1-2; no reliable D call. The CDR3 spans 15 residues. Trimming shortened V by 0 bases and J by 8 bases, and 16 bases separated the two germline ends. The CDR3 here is CASSLAGSGDGGYTF. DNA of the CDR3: TGTGCCAGCAGTTTAGCGGGTTCCGGGGATGGCGGCTACACCTTC.

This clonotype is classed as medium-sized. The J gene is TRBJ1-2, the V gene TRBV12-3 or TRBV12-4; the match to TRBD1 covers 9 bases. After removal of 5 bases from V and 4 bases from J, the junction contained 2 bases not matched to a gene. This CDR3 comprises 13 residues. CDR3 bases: TGTGCCAGCAGTGGGACAGGGCGCTATGGCTACACCTTC. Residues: CASSGTGRYGYTF.

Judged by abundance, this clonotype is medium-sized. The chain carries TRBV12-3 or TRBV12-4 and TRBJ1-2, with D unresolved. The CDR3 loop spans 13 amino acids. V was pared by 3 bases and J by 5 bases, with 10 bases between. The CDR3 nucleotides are TGTGCCAGCAGTTTTACAGAAATTTATGGCTACACCTTC. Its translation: CASSFTEIYGYTF.

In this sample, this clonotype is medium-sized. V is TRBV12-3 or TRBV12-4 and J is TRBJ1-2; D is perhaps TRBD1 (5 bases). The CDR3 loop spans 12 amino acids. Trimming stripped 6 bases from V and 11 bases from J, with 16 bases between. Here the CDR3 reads CASRTGTQAYTF. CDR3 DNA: TGTGCCAGCAGAACCGGGACGCAGGCTTACACCTTC.

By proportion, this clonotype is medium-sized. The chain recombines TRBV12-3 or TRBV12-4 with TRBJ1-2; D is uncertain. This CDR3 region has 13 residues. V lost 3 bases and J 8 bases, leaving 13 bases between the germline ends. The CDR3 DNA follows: TGTGCCAGCAGTTTTGCAGGTGGAGGAGGCTACACCTTC. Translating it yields CASSFAGGGGYTF.

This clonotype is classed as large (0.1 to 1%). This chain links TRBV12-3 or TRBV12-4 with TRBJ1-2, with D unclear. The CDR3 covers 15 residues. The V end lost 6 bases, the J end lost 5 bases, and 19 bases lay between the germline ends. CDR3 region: CASRSREPNWYGYTF. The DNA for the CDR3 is TGTGCCAGCAGGTCGCGGGAGCCCAACTGGTATGGCTACACCTTC.

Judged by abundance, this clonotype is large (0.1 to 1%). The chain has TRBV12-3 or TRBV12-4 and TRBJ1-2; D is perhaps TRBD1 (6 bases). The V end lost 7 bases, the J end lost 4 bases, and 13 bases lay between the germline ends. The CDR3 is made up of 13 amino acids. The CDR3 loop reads CASNTGSGYGYTF. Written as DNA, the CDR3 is TGTGCCAGCAATACAGGGAGCGGCTATGGCTACACCTTC.

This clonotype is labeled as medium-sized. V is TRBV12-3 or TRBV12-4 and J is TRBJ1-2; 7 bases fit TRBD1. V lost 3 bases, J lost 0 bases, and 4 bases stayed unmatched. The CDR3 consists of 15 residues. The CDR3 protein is CASSLTGRANYGYTF. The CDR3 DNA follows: TGTGCCAGCAGTTTGACAGGGAGAGCTAACTATGGCTACACCTTC.

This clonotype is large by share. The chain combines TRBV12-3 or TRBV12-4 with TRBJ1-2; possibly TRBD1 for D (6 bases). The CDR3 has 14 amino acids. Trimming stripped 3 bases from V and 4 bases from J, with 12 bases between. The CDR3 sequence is CASSLNREGYGYTF. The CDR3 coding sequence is TGTGCCAGCAGTTTGAACAGGGAGGGCTATGGCTACACCTTC.

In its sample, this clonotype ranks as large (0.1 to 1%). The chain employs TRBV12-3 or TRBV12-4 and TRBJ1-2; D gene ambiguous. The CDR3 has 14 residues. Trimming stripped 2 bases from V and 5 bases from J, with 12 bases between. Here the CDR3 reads CASSLTRGYYGYTF. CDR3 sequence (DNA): TGTGCCAGCAGTTTAACCCGAGGATATTATGGCTACACCTTC.

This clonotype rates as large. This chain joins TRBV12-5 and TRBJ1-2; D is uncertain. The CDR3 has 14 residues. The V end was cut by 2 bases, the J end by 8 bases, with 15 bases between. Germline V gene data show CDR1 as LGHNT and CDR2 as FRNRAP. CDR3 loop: CASGLLPMPRGYTF. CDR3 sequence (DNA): TGTGCTAGTGGTTTGCTCCCTATGCCCAGAGGCTACACCTTC.

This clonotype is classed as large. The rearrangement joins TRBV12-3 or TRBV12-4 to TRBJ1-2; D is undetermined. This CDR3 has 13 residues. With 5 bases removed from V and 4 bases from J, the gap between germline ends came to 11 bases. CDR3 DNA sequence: TGTGCCAGCAGTGAGAGGGCAGTCTATGGCTACACCTTC. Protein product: CASSERAVYGYTF.

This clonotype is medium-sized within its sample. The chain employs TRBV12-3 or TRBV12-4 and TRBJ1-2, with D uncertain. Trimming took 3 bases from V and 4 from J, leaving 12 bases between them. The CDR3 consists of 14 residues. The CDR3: CASSLGRSSYGYTF. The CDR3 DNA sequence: TGTGCCAGCAGTTTGGGCAGGTCGTCCTATGGCTACACCTTC.